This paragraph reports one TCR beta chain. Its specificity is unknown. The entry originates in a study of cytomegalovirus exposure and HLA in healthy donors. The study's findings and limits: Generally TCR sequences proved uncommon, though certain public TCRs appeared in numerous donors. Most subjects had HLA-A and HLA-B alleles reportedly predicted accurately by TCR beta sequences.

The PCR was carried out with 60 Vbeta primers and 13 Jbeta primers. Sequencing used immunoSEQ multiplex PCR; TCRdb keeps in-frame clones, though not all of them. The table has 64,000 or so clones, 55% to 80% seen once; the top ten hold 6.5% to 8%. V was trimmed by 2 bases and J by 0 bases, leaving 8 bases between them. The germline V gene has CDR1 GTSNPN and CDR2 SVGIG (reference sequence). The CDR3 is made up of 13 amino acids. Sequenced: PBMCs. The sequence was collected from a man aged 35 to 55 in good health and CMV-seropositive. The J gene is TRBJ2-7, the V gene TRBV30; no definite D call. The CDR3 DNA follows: TGTGCCTGGAGTTCCGCCAGCTCCTACGAGCAGTACTTC. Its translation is CAWSSASSYEQYF.